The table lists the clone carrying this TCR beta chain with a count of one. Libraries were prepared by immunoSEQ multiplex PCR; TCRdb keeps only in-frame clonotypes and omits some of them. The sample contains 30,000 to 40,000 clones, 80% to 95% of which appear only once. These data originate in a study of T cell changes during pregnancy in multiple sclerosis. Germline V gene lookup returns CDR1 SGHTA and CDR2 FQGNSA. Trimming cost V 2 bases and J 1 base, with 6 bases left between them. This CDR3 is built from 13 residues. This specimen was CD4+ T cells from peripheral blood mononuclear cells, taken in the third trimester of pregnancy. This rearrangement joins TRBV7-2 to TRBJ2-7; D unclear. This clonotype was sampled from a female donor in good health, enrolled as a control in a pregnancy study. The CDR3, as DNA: TGTGCCAGCAGCTTAATCCGGTCCTACGAGCAGTACTTC. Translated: CASSLIRSYEQYF.